The sequence of this T cell receptor (beta chain) was determined in a study of T cells in Graves' hyperthyroidism and ophthalmopathy. V lost 3 bases, J lost 5 bases, and 16 bases lay in between. CDR3 length equals 15 residues. Germline CDR1 SEHNR, CDR2 FQNEAQ (reference sequence). The source material, RNA transcripts, was used to amplify TCR beta CDR3 regions. HTBI primers were the set used in a first-round RT-PCR of the TCR CDR3. TCRdb passed the multiplex PCR reads through MiXCR, listing each CDR3 protein once. The sample yields 700,000 to 850,000 distinct CDR3 sequences, roughly 32% seen once. The chain combines TRBV7-9 with TRBJ1-1, with D hard to call. Sequencing was done on a sample of blood. The source of this sequence is a woman in her forties with Graves' hyperthyroidism. The CDR3 is CASSLEPGSWTEAFF. DNA of the CDR3: TGTGCCAGCAGCTTGGAGCCGGGAAGTTGGACTGAAGCTTTCTTT.